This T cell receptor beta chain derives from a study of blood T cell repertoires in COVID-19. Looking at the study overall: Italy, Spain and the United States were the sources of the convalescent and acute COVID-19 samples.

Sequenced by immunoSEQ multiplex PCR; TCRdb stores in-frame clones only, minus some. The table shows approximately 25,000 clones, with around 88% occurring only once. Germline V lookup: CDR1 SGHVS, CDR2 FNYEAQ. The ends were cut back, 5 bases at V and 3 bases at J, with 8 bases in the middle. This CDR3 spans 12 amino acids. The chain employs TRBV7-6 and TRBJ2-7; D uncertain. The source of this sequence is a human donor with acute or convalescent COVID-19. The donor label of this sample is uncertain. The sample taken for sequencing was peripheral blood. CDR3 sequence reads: CASSPQNYEQYF. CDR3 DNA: TGTGCCAGCAGCCCACAAAACTACGAGCAGTACTTC. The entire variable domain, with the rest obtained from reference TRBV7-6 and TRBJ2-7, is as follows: GAGVSQSPRYKVTKRGQDVALRCDPISGHVSLYWYRQALGQGPEFLTYFNYEAQQDKSGLPNDRFSAERPEGSISTLTIQRTEQRDSAMYRCASSPQNYEQYFGPGTRLTVT.